A selection of T cell receptor beta chains follows, all from one sample in a study of molecular identifiers for immune sequencing clone quantification. MiXCR, applied by TCRdb to the PCR reads, yields one record per CDR3 protein. The top ten clones hold 0.7% to 0.9% of a sample with about 510,000 distinct CDR3 sequences, about 25% of them seen once. The sample comprised naive CD8+ T cells from blood, with Jurkat cell RNA spiked in. The receptors here all came from a human donor in good health. Some libraries in this study had Jurkat cell RNA spiked in. CDR3s include the opening cysteine and the closing phenylalanine or tryptophan. A D gene is named only where the DNA matches it firmly. Clone size, where shown, is once, few, many, or a class for clones that have expanded.

TRBV4-2	TRBD2	few	TRBJ2-7	TGTGCCAGCAGCCAAGATCACGGGAGGGCCTTCGGAGAGCAGTACTTC	CASSQDHGRAFGEQYF
TRBV30	TRBD1	.	TRBJ2-7	TGTGCCTGGAACCGTCAATCAGGGGGCCCCGAGCAGTACTTC	CAWNRQSGGPEQYF
TRBV19	TRBD1	.	TRBJ2-7	TGTGCCAGTAGTATAGATCTTGGACAGGCCTACGAGCAGTACTTC	CASSIDLGQAYEQYF
TRBV28	.	.	TRBJ1-1	TGTGCCAGCAGTTTTCGAGGACTCGTGAACACTGAAGCTTTCTTT	CASSFRGLVNTEAFF
TRBV12-3/TRBV12-4	.	few	TRBJ1-3	TGTGCCAGCTTTGTTCAGGGTCGAGAAAACACCATATATTTT	CASFVQGRENTIYF
TRBV28	TRBD1	.	TRBJ2-7	TGTGCCAGCAGTTTTGGACAGGAGACCTACGAGCAGTACTTC	CASSFGQETYEQYF
TRBV7-9	TRBD1	.	TRBJ2-3	TGTGCCAGCAGCGCCAACAGGGGGCCCACAGATACGCAGTATTTT	CASSANRGPTDTQYF
TRBV7-9	.	many	TRBJ1-1	TGTGCCAGCAGCTTAGCGATCGGACAGAACACTGAAGCTTTCTTT	CASSLAIGQNTEAFF
TRBV6-5	TRBD2	few	TRBJ2-2	TGTGCCAGCAGCCCCCCCCTCCTAGCGGGAGGCGCGAACACCGAGGAGCTGTTTTTT	CASSPPLLAGGANTEELFF
TRBV7-9	.	many	TRBJ2-7	TGTGCCAGCAGCTTAGTTGGGAACGAGCAGTACTTC	CASSLVGNEQYF
TRBV29-1	TRBD1	.	TRBJ2-7	TGCAGCGTTGTTGGACAGGGGGCGGTTGAGCAGTACTTC	CSVVGQGAVEQYF
TRBV7-9	TRBD2	.	TRBJ2-1	TGTGCCAGCAGGCTAGCGGGGGACTACAATGCGCAGTTCTTC	CASRLAGDYNAQFF
TRBV27	TRBD2	.	TRBJ2-7	TGTGCCAGCAGTTCGGGACTAGCGGGTCATAAAACAGCGCCCTACGAGCAGTACTTC	CASSSGLAGHKTAPYEQYF